Listed below are T cell receptor beta chains from one sample, sequenced in a study of Graves' ophthalmopathy and Graves' hyperthyroidism. TCRdb reprocessed the multiplex PCR reads with MiXCR, giving one entry per CDR3 protein. This table has a few hundred thousand distinct CDR3 sequences, about 15% appearing once. The material sequenced was peripheral blood. Every receptor here comes from an adult woman with stable Graves' hyperthyroidism. CDR3s include the opening cysteine and the closing phenylalanine or tryptophan. D genes are given only for firm matches. A clone size is listed for some rows: how often the clone was seen (once, few, many), or a class if it is expanded.

clone_size	d_call	v_call	j_call	cdr3_nt	cdr3_aa
NA	NA	TRBV5-1	TRBJ2-3	TGCGCCAGCAGAGGGGGTAATGGAGGAGATACGCAGTATTTT	CASRGGNGGDTQYF
NA	NA	TRBV6-1	TRBJ1-5	TGTGCCAGCAGTGAAGCGTTGGCCGGAAAGCAGCCCCAGCATTTT	CASSEALAGKQPQHF
once	NA	TRBV10-3	TRBJ1-2	TGTGCCATCAGCTTCGCTGGTGGCTACACCTTC	CAISFAGGYTF
NA	TRBD1	TRBV6-1	TRBJ1-2	TGTGCCAGCAGCTCGAGTCCCGGGACAGGGGTCCATGGCTACACCTTC	CASSSSPGTGVHGYTF
many	NA	TRBV12-3/TRBV12-4	TRBJ2-5	TGTGCCAGCAGTTTGGACAGCGGGCGCCAGTACTTC	CASSLDSGRQYF
NA	TRBD1	TRBV6-2/TRBV6-3	TRBJ2-7	TGTGCCAGCAGTTCCCCAGGGGGCCTAAGGGACTACGAGCAGTACTTC	CASSSPGGLRDYEQYF
NA	TRBD1	TRBV6-5	TRBJ1-6	TGTGCCAGCAGTTACTCGGGGACAGTGGTTTCTGGATCACCCCTCCACTTT	CASSYSGTVVSGSPLHF
few	NA	TRBV6-4	TRBJ2-5	TGTGCCAGCAGTGCAGAGCACCAAGAGACCCAGTACTTC	CASSAEHQETQYF
NA	NA	TRBV12-3/TRBV12-4	TRBJ2-7	TGTGCCAGCAGTCTACATGGGGAGCAGTACTTC	CASSLHGEQYF
many	NA	TRBV29-1	TRBJ2-5	TGCAGCGTTGAGGGCACAGGGACAACCCAAGAGACCCAGTACTTC	CSVEGTGTTQETQYF
many	NA	TRBV7-2	TRBJ2-4	TGTGCCAGCAGCTCCTCCCGGAAGGAGCCCCTCCTAGCCAAAAACATTCAGTACTTC	CASSSSRKEPLLAKNIQYF
many	NA	TRBV20-1	TRBJ1-1	TGCAGTGCTAGGGAGGGGGGTTACACTGAAGCTTTCTTT	CSAREGGYTEAFF
many	NA	TRBV6-1	TRBJ1-6	TGTGCCAGCAGACCCGGGGGGACCTATAATTCACCCCTCCACTTT	CASRPGGTYNSPLHF
many	TRBD2	TRBV20-1	TRBJ2-2	TGCAGTGCCAGCGGGAGGTCCCCGAACACCGGGGAGCTGTTTTTT	CSASGRSPNTGELFF
many	TRBD2	TRBV20-1	TRBJ2-5	TGCAGTGCCACACCCCTACTAGCGGGAGGGGATGAGACCCAGTACTTC	CSATPLLAGGDETQYF
many	TRBD1	TRBV7-9	TRBJ2-5	TGTGCCAGCAGCTTCATGGGACAGGGACAAGAGACCCAGTACTTC	CASSFMGQGQETQYF
few	NA	TRBV4-1	TRBJ2-5	TGCGCCAGCAGCCAAGTCACCGGGACAACGAAAGAGACCCAGTACTTC	CASSQVTGTTKETQYF
many	NA	TRBV12-3/TRBV12-4	TRBJ2-7	TGTGCCAGCAGAGCCGGGGCGGAGCTCTACGAGCAGTACTTC	CASRAGAELYEQYF
many	NA	TRBV27	TRBJ1-1	TGTGCCAGCAGTTTATCGTTAGGGCGAGAAGCTTTCTTT	CASSLSLGREAFF
many	TRBD1	TRBV19	TRBJ2-2	TGTGCCAGTACAACAGGGGTCCCCGGGGAGCTGTTTTTT	CASTTGVPGELFF
many	NA	TRBV6-2/TRBV6-3	TRBJ2-4	TGTGCCAGCAGAATGGGGACCCCCGGGTTTCAGTACTTC	CASRMGTPGFQYF
many	TRBD1	TRBV4-1	TRBJ1-6	TGCGCCAGCAGCCAGAACCCGGGACAGGGGAATTATAATTCACCCCTCCACTTT	CASSQNPGQGNYNSPLHF
NA	NA	TRBV6-2/TRBV6-3	TRBJ2-3	TGTGCCAGCAGTTACTCGTCTCGTTCGGGTTCCACAGATACGCAGTATTTT	CASSYSSRSGSTDTQYF
many	NA	TRBV20-1	TRBJ2-7	TGCAGTGCTAGTCCAGCTTCCTACGAGCAGTACTTC	CSASPASYEQYF
NA	TRBD1	TRBV14	TRBJ1-1	TGTGCCAGCAGTCGTGGACAGGACCTCATGAACACTGAAGCTTTCTTT	CASSRGQDLMNTEAFF
many	NA	TRBV6-1	TRBJ1-2	TGTGCCAGCATCATCATATCCGGACCGGGGGATGGCTACACCTTC	CASIIISGPGDGYTF
NA	NA	TRBV4-1	TRBJ1-5	TGCGCCAGCAGCCAAGATTGGGCCGCCACCCGGCCCCAGCATTTT	CASSQDWAATRPQHF
many	NA	TRBV2	TRBJ2-4	TGTGCCAGCAAACGGGAAGCCAAAAACATTCAGTACTTC	CASKREAKNIQYF